The entry below gives a single T cell receptor beta chain sequence along with its context. Its target is unknown. The source of the sample is a study of blood T cells in healthy people across ages. Whole-study results and caveats: Unsorted PBMC material precluded a definitive naive versus antigen-experienced comparison. In the absence of known donor CMV status, changes in expanded clonotypes were possibly confounded.

Isolating PBMCs gave at least 6 million of these cells per sample. A J-beta primer mix and a sample-barcoded 5' primer were used in a second PCR of roughly 7 to 12 cycles. Each of the cDNA molecules was tagged by a template-switch adaptor with 12 random nucleotides. From the 5' RACE reads, TCRdb called clonotypes with MiXCR, one entry per CDR3 protein. This table has around 800,000 distinct CDR3 sequences, 55% to 65% appearing once. The CDR3 length is 13 residues. Looked up from germline, CDR1 is MNHEY and CDR2 is SVGEGT. V lost 6 bases and J lost 3; bases outside the gene matches: 4. The specimen sequenced was blood. This chain uses TRBV6-2 or TRBV6-3 with TRBJ2-7; 8 positions agree with TRBD1. The TCR was taken from a man aged 30 to 45 in good health. The CDR3, as DNA: TGTGCCAGCAGCGGACAGGGTTTCTACGAGCAGTACTTC. This translates into CASSGQGFYEQYF.